This entry lists 27 T cell receptor beta chains sequenced from one sample in a study of shared clonotypes between healthy human individuals. Produced via immunoSEQ multiplex PCR; TCRdb's table is partial and in-frame only. Of hundreds of thousands of clones in the sample, 73% were seen once. The specimen sequenced was memory CD4+ T cells sorted from blood. The subset was: CD45RA-negative fraction. The receptors originated from a woman aged 25 to 39 in good health.

This rearrangement joins TRBV5-4 to TRBJ2-7; 8 nucleotides line up with TRBD1. CDR1 is SGHNT and CDR2 is YYREEE in the germline V gene (reference sequence). With 4 bases clipped from V and 4 bases from J, the junction kept 16 bases outside the gene matches. The CDR3 sequence is 17 residues long. CDR3 amino acids: CASSPVTGQGPSYEQYF. CDR3 in DNA: TGTGCCAGCAGCCCTGTGACTGGACAGGGCCCATCATACGAGCAGTACTTC.

This clone has only a few counts. The chain links TRBV29-1 to TRBJ2-7, with D tentatively TRBD2 (5 bases). V was clipped by 4 bases and J by 7 bases, with 11 bases between them. This CDR3 is 11 amino acids long. Germline V gene lookup returns CDR1 SQVTM and CDR2 ANQGSEA. The CDR3 DNA reads TGCAGCGTTGTCCGAGGCGGGGAGCAGTACTTC. It yields the protein CSVVRGGEQYF.

This clone was seen ten or more times. The J gene is TRBJ2-2, the V gene TRBV25-1, with D unresolved. Germline V lookup: CDR1 MGHDK, CDR2 SYGVNS. The CDR3 sequence is 15 residues long. V lost 3 bases and J lost 1, with 9 bases in between. The CDR3 region has the DNA TGTGCCAGCAGTGACCGGTCAGAGAACACCGGGGAGCTGTTTTTT. It yields the protein CASSDRSENTGELFF.

The rearrangement links TRBV5-1 to TRBJ2-7, with 12 bases aligning to TRBD2. This CDR3 has 14 residues. The V and J ends lost 4 bases and 5 bases, in that order; junction bases with no gene match: 4. CDR1 is SGHRS and CDR2 is YFSETQ in the germline V gene. The CDR3 coding sequence is TGCGCCAGCAGCAGATGGACTAGCGGGAACGAGCAGTACTTC. It translates to CASSRWTSGNEQYF.

This clone was recorded only once. The chain is built from TRBV7-7 and TRBJ2-5; TRBD2 might be the D (7 bases). Germline V gene lookup returns CDR1 SSHAT and CDR2 FNYEAQ (reference sequence). CDR3 length: 15 residues. Trimming took off 6 bases at V and 4 bases at J, with 18 bases between the two ends. Here the CDR3 DNA reads TGTGCCAGCAGTCCGACGGGGGGCTTTGTAGAGACCCAGTACTTC. This gives the protein CASSPTGGFVETQYF. Full variable domain (rest looked up from reference TRBV7-7 and TRBJ2-5): GAGVSQSPRYKVTKRGQDVTLRCDPISSHATLYWYQQALGQGPEFLTYFNYEAQPDKSGLPSDRFSAERPEGSISTLTIQRTEQRDSAMYRCASSPTGGFVETQYFGPGTRLLVL.

This clone was detected many times. The J gene is TRBJ2-2, the V gene TRBV13; 11 nucleotides agree with TRBD2. V dropped 6 bases and J dropped 6; count of bases not matched to a gene: 9. The CDR3 extends over 16 amino acids. In germline, CDR1 is PRHDT, CDR2 FYEKMQ (reference sequence). DNA for the CDR3: TGTGCCAGCAGTCAAGCACTAGCGGGAGTAGCCGGGGAGCTGTTTTTT. Encoded protein: CASSQALAGVAGELFF.

The chain carries TRBV6-5 and TRBJ1-2; unclear D gene. This CDR3 has 15 residues. The germline gives CDR1 MNHEY, CDR2 SVGAGI. Deletions cut 3 bases from V and 8 bases from J, with 19 bases between. CDR3 in amino acids: CASSYQGPRPWGYTF. The CDR3 region has the DNA TGTGCCAGCAGTTATCAAGGGCCCCGACCGTGGGGCTACACCTTC.

Remarks on this clone: This CDR3 is also generated by other DNA sequences in the sample. The rearrangement joins TRBV5-1 to TRBJ2-7, with TRBD1 identical over 7 bases. The CDR3 spans 14 residues. CDR1 SGHRS and CDR2 YFSETQ come from the germline V gene. Unmatched junction bases numbered 5, after V lost 0 bases and J lost 5 bases. CDR3 nucleotides: TGCGCCAGCAGCTTGGACAGGGGTGTCCACGAGCAGTACTTC. Protein sequence: CASSLDRGVHEQYF.

In its sample, this clone was seen a few times. This sequence joins TRBV19 and TRBJ2-1; 14 bases fit TRBD2. J gave up 10 bases and V 7 bases, and 9 bases lay outside the gene matches. Germline CDR1 reads LNHDA; CDR2 reads SQIVND (reference sequence). The CDR3 is 15 amino acids. The CDR3 nucleotides read TGTGCCAGTACCGGGACTAGCGGGAGCAAGGGGGAGCAGTTCTTC. Protein: CASTGTSGSKGEQFF.

In its sample, this clone was seen a few times. The chain carries TRBV6-1 and TRBJ2-7; TRBD1 might be the D (6 bases). Germline lookup yields CDR1 MNHNS and CDR2 SASEGT. The CDR3 covers 14 residues. Trimming pared 6 bases from V and 3 bases from J, leaving 15 bases between. CDR3 in amino acids: CASRLQGPYYEQYF. The CDR3 nucleotides are TGTGCCAGCAGGTTACAGGGCCCATACTACGAGCAGTACTTC.

The chain has TRBV19 and TRBJ2-5, with 9 bases that match TRBD2. The trim removed 7 bases at V and 5 bases at J, leaving 2 bases unmatched. Germline CDR1 reads LNHDA; CDR2 reads SQIVND (reference sequence). The CDR3 runs 12 residues. As DNA, the CDR3 is TGTGCCAGTATGACTAGCGGTGAGACCCAGTACTTC. It translates to CASMTSGETQYF.

This clone was observed a single time. The chain has TRBV9 and TRBJ1-1; tentative D call: TRBD1 (5 bases). V was cut by 2 bases and J by 0 bases, with 14 bases left in between. Germline-derived CDR1 and CDR2 are SGDLS and YYNGEE. This CDR3 spans 16 amino acids. The DNA of the CDR3 is TGTGCCAGCAGCGTGACAGAACAGAGGATGAACACTGAAGCTTTCTTT. It yields the protein CASSVTEQRMNTEAFF. The full variable domain, in which reference TRBV9 and TRBJ1-1 provide the parts outside the CDR3, is DSGVTQTPKHLITATGQRVTLRCSPRSGDLSVYWYQQSLDQGLQFLIQYYNGEERAKGNILERFSAQQFPDLHSELNLSSLELGDSALYFCASSVTEQRMNTEAFFGQGTRLTVV.

The chain has TRBV6-4 and TRBJ1-5, with D possibly matching TRBD1 (5 bases). Germline CDR1 MRHNA, CDR2 SNTAGT. The CDR3 is made up of 13 amino acids. Trimming cost V 6 bases and J 4 bases, with 10 bases left between them. The chain's CDR3 is CASSETENQPQHF. DNA for the CDR3: TGTGCCAGCAGCGAGACAGAAAATCAGCCCCAGCATTTT.

The V and J genes are TRBV19 and TRBJ1-1, with no clear D. Trimming pared 7 bases from V and 6 bases from J, leaving 18 bases between. The CDR3 contains 14 residues. Germline V gene data show CDR1 as LNHDA and CDR2 as SQIVND (reference sequence). CDR3 sequence: CASTQPMLAAEAFF. The CDR3, as DNA: TGTGCCAGTACCCAACCGATGCTGGCGGCTGAAGCTTTCTTT. The whole variable domain, filled in from reference TRBV19 and TRBJ1-1, reads DGGITQSPKYLFRKEGQNVTLSCEQNLNHDAMYWYRQDPGQGLRLIYYSQIVNDFQKGDIAEGYSVSREKKESFPLTVTSAQKNPTAFYLCASTQPMLAAEAFFGQGTRLTVV.

This chain links TRBV28 with TRBJ1-5; D is perhaps TRBD1 (6 bases). This CDR3 has 15 amino acids. In germline, CDR1 is MDHEN, CDR2 SYDVKM. Trimming stripped 4 bases from V and 6 bases from J, with 16 bases between. CDR3 residues: CASSYRGRGGQPQHF. The CDR3 bases are TGTGCCAGCAGTTACCGGGGTAGGGGGGGTCAGCCCCAGCATTTT.

The V gene is TRBV28, the J gene TRBJ1-2, with TRBD1 matching 8 bases. Germline CDR1 MDHEN, CDR2 SYDVKM. The CDR3 sequence is 14 residues long. The J segment lost 6 bases and the V segment lost 5 bases, leaving 8 bases of the junction unmatched. CDR3 sequence (DNA): TGTGCCAGCAGTCCGACCCCAGGGGGCCATGGCTACACCTTC. It encodes CASSPTPGGHGYTF.

This chain connects TRBV2 to TRBJ2-1, with 9 bases lining up with TRBD2. The CDR3 has 15 amino acids. Germline assignment: CDR1 SNHLY and CDR2 FYNNEI. The V segment lost 6 bases and the J segment 7 bases; nucleotides outside the gene matches: 10. CDR3 sequence reads: CASRGGSGRRNEQFF. CDR3 nucleotide sequence: TGTGCCAGCAGGGGTGGGAGCGGGAGGAGAAATGAGCAGTTCTTC. The variable domain in full, with the rest retrieved from reference TRBV2 and TRBJ2-1, is EPEVTQTPSHQVTQMGQEVILRCVPISNHLYFYWYRQILGQKVEFLVSFYNNEISEKSEIFDDQFSVERPDGSNFTLKIRSTKLEDSAMYFCASRGGSGRRNEQFFGPGTRLTVL.

Here the CDR3 DNA reads TGTGCCAGCAGTTATACAGGGGTTTCGTACGAGCAGTACTTC. Its translation is CASSYTGVSYEQYF. The chain couples TRBV27 to TRBJ2-7; TRBD1 agrees at 7 bases. V trimming: 4 bases; J trimming: 4 bases; junction bases outside the gene matches: 7. Per germline, CDR1 MNHEY and CDR2 SMNVEV (reference sequence). The CDR3 runs to 14 residues.

The V call is TRBV6-5, the J call TRBJ2-2; 8 bases line up with TRBD2. The ends lost 6 bases at V and 5 bases at J; junction bases unmatched: 8. Germline values: CDR1 MNHEY, CDR2 SVGAGI. The CDR3 spans 15 residues. The CDR3 loop reads CASRYTSGETGELFF. CDR3 bases: TGTGCCAGCAGATATACTAGCGGAGAGACCGGGGAGCTGTTTTTT.

The chain employs TRBV7-3 and TRBJ2-1; 12 bases align to TRBD2. This CDR3 is built from 15 residues. Germline V gene data show CDR1 as SGHTA and CDR2 as FQGTGA. J was trimmed by 9 bases and V by 5 bases; bases with no gene match: 8. DNA of the CDR3: TGTGCCAGCAGCCAAGGGACTAGCGGGTCTCCTGAGCAGTTCTTC. It encodes CASSQGTSGSPEQFF.

This clone was seen ten or more times. The identical CDR3 is also encoded by other nucleotide sequences in the sample. The V gene is TRBV28, the J gene TRBJ2-1; the match to TRBD2 covers 11 bases. The CDR3 runs to 16 residues. Trimming cost V 2 bases and J 0 bases; bases outside gene matches: 0. Germline V gene data show CDR1 as MDHEN and CDR2 as SYDVKM. The CDR3, as DNA: TGTGCCAGCAGTTTACTAGCGGGGGGCTCCTACAATGAGCAGTTCTTC. Its protein product is CASSLLAGGSYNEQFF. The entire variable domain, with the rest obtained from reference TRBV28 and TRBJ2-1, is as follows: DVKVTQSSRYLVKRTGEKVFLECVQDMDHENMFWYRQDPGLGLRLIYFSYDVKMKEKGDIPEGYSVSREKKERFSLILESASTNQTSMYLCASSLLAGGSYNEQFFGPGTRLTVL.

The rearrangement links TRBV6-6 to TRBJ1-3; D ambiguous. V lost 2 bases, J lost 2 bases, and 7 bases lay in between. This CDR3 has 14 residues. Germline V lookup: CDR1 MNHNY, CDR2 SVGAGI (reference sequence). The CDR3 region has the DNA TGTGCCAGCAGTTACCCCGGAGCTGGAAACACCATATATTTT. Protein product: CASSYPGAGNTIYF.

V and J are TRBV11-2 and TRBJ2-3; 7 positions agree with TRBD2. The CDR3 consists of 14 residues. The germline V gene encodes CDR1 SGHAT and CDR2 FQNNGV. Trimming at V came to 5 bases and at J to 3 bases, leaving 5 bases not matched to a gene. The CDR3 region is CASSPAGLTDTQYF. The CDR3 nucleotides read TGTGCCAGCAGCCCAGCGGGATTGACAGATACGCAGTATTTT.

The chain is built from TRBV6-1 and TRBJ1-2; D unresolved. This CDR3 is built from 13 residues. Germline lookup yields CDR1 MNHNS and CDR2 SASEGT. Trimming removed 1 base from V and 4 bases from J, with 7 bases in between. The CDR3 nucleotides read TGTGCCAGCAGTGAAGTCCTCCCCTATGGCTACACCTTC. The encoded protein is CASSEVLPYGYTF.

The chain links TRBV18 to TRBJ2-5, with D maybe TRBD1 (5 bases). V was pared by 8 bases and J by 2 bases, with 9 bases between. Germline-derived CDR1 and CDR2 are KGHSH and LQKENI. CDR3 length: 12 amino acids. CDR3 in amino acids: CASRRDQETQYF. The DNA for the CDR3 is TGTGCCAGCCGCAGGGATCAAGAGACCCAGTACTTC.

CDR3 in amino acids: CASRGTGGGETQYF. The DNA of the CDR3 is TGTGCCAGCAGGGGGACAGGCGGAGGTGAGACCCAGTACTTC. The J gene is TRBJ2-5, the V gene TRBV7-2, with 8 bases identical to TRBD1. Germline values: CDR1 SGHTA, CDR2 FQGNSA. V dropped 6 bases and J dropped 5; count of bases not matched to a gene: 8. There are 14 residues in the CDR3.

The rearrangement uses TRBV28 and TRBJ2-3, with TRBD2 identical over 10 bases. After removal of 6 bases from V and 2 bases from J, the junction contained 2 bases not matched to a gene. CDR1 MDHEN and CDR2 SYDVKM come from the germline V gene. The CDR3 extends over 14 amino acids. CDR3 amino acids: CASRLAGITDTQYF. The CDR3 DNA is TGTGCCAGCAGACTAGCGGGGATCACAGATACGCAGTATTTT.